Listed below are T cell receptor beta chains from one sample, sequenced in a study of CD8+ T cells in alopecia areata. TCRdb's copy holds only in-frame clones and misses some; the assay was immunoSEQ multiplex PCR. This sample has 150,000 or so clones; more than 40% occur once, and the top ten carry 6.5% to 7.5%. The sequencing input was CD4+ T cells sorted from blood. Receptors were obtained from a human donor with alopecia areata. CDR3s include the opening cysteine and the closing phenylalanine or tryptophan. Each record gives: V gene, D gene, J gene, CDR3 protein. A D gene is named only where the DNA matches it firmly.

TRBV5-1	TRBD1	TRBJ1-1	CASSVGTESYMNTEAFF
TRBV27	TRBD2	TRBJ2-7	CASTPAGGPYEQYF
TRBV5-1	NA	TRBJ2-5	CASSTLPQETQYF
TRBV29-1	NA	TRBJ2-1	CSVVGPLHNEQFF
TRBV28	TRBD1	TRBJ2-1	CASSRPTGGNEQFF
TRBV4-2	TRBD1	TRBJ1-2	CASSVSGQYLSGGYTF
TRBV4-2	TRBD1	TRBJ1-4	CASSQGTVYEKLFF
TRBV23-1	NA	TRBJ2-7	CASSQWMGSIYEQYF
TRBV29-1	NA	TRBJ2-7	CSVEGGGSSYEQYF
TRBV2	NA	TRBJ2-5	CASTMGETQYF
TRBV5-1	NA	TRBJ2-7	CASSKQREDRFDHEQYF
TRBV11-3	NA	TRBJ2-3	CASSLDEVTQYF
TRBV14	NA	TRBJ2-1	CAQGESSYNEQFF
TRBV7-6	NA	TRBJ2-5	CASSLGRSLQETQYF
TRBV6-4	NA	TRBJ1-1	CASSASANTEAFF
TRBV30	TRBD1	TRBJ2-1	CAWSLRGTVNNEQFF
TRBV5-6	NA	TRBJ1-2	CASSLGQNQNYGYTF
TRBV5-1	TRBD1	TRBJ2-7	CASSLAGTGNEQYF
TRBV7-2	NA	TRBJ2-1	CASSLSDYRNEQFF
TRBV23-1	NA	TRBJ2-1	CASSRKAVNNEQFF